This T cell receptor (beta chain) was retrieved from a study of tumor-infiltrating lymphocytes in primary liver carcinoma. Findings and limits, study-wide: The top-250-clone fraction was significantly higher in tumors than in blood (p = 0.039).

TCR beta cDNA was reverse-transcribed from about 500 ng of total RNA. The reaction used a constant-region primer and ProtoScript II reverse transcriptase. Three nested multiplex PCR rounds, a slightly modified ARM-PCR method, built the TCR beta libraries. The first two PCR rounds, roughly 11 cycles each, used TRBV1-TRBV30 forward primers and a C-beta reverse primer. MiXCR was run by TCRdb on the multiplex PCR reads, yielding one entry per CDR3 protein. The data show about 96,000 distinct CDR3 sequences, just over 65% seen once. Unsorted bulk tissue of about 18-34 mg yielded co-extracted RNA and DNA. With chronic HBV infection, the patients were also treatment-naive. This clonotype was seen only once. Its antigen is not identified. A much larger clone differs by one base, so this may be a read error. Here the CDR3 omits its conserved ending phenylalanine or tryptophan, so a read error is the likely source.

The CDR3 runs 12 residues. V was cut by 4 bases and J by 5 bases, with 11 bases left in between. Germline V gene sequence: CDR1 GTSNPN, CDR2 SVGIG (reference sequence). Sequencing input: tumor-adjacent normal liver tissue. The chain uses TRBV30 and TRBJ2-5, with D possibly being TRBD2 (5 bases). This TCR derives from a man aged 40-49 years with primary liver carcinoma and hepatitis B virus infection. The CDR3 region is CAWNAGVETQYL. The CDR3 DNA sequence: TGTGCCTGGAATGCGGGTGTGGAGACCCAGTACTTA.